These 23 T cell receptor beta chains were all obtained from the same sample, sequenced in a study of vaccination and CD4 T cells after COVID-19. Sequencing of cultured CD4+ T cell DNA used the Oncomine TCR Beta short-read assay. One entry per CDR3 protein, called by TCRdb with MiXCR from the PCR reads. The table shows some 11,000 distinct CDR3 sequences, with approximately 80% occurring only once. Treatment defined: roughly nine-day PBMC culture with coronavirus spike peptide pools or control peptides (ViraFEST assay). Their antigens are not known. The sequencing sample was made of CD4+ T cells from blood, cultured in vitro. These receptor sequences come from a human donor who had recovered from COVID-19.

The gene calls are TRBV5-4 and TRBJ1-2; possible D gene TRBD1, 5 bases. Trimming took 5 bases from V and 1 from J, leaving 9 bases between them. Germline V gene sequence: CDR1 SGHNT, CDR2 YYREEE (reference sequence). The length of the CDR3 is 13 residues. CDR3 sequence reads: CASRYRNNYGYTF. The CDR3 bases are TGTGCCAGCAGGTACAGGAATAACTATGGCTACACCTTC.

This chain links TRBV6-1 with TRBJ1-2; tentative D call: TRBD1 (5 bases). The germline V gene has CDR1 MNHNS and CDR2 SASEGT. V dropped 10 bases and J dropped 4 bases, with 13 bases sitting between them. The CDR3 has 12 residues. CDR3 bases: TGTGCCACTCGACAGCTCACCTATGGCTACACCTTC. The encoded protein is CATRQLTYGYTF.

The chain is built from TRBV28 and TRBJ1-2, with D hard to call. V shed 6 bases and J shed 8 bases, with 22 bases lying between them. This CDR3 has 15 amino acids. CDR1 MDHEN and CDR2 SYDVKM come from the germline V gene. CDR3 residues: CASSYPSPLMRGYTF. The CDR3 nucleotides are TGTGCCAGCAGCTACCCGTCGCCCCTGATGAGAGGCTACACCTTC.

This clonotype came up once. This chain links TRBV19 with TRBJ2-7, with 8 bases lining up with TRBD2. Germline trimming cut 4 bases from V and 0 bases from J; bases unmatched to any gene: 5. Germline V gene sequence: CDR1 LNHDA, CDR2 SQIVND (reference sequence). CDR3 size: 15 residues. The CDR3 DNA follows: TGTGCCAGTAGTACCCCAAGCGGGAGCTCCTACGAGCAGTACTTC. Translation gives CASSTPSGSSYEQYF. Together with reference TRBV19 and TRBJ2-7, the CDR3 gives the full variable domain: DGGITQSPKYLFRKEGQNVTLSCEQNLNHDAMYWYRQDPGQGLRLIYYSQIVNDFQKGDIAEGYSVSREKKESFPLTVTSAQKNPTAFYLCASSTPSGSSYEQYFGPGTRLTVT.

V and J are TRBV24-1 and TRBJ2-3, with D hard to call. This CDR3 is 13 amino acids long. With 5 bases removed from V and 2 bases from J, the gap between germline ends came to 7 bases. Germline V CDR1 and CDR2: KGHDR, SFDVKD. CDR3 sequence reads: CATSVPNTDTQYF. The CDR3 DNA reads TGTGCCACCAGTGTTCCTAACACAGATACGCAGTATTTT.

V is TRBV19 and J is TRBJ1-5; D unclear. The CDR3 spans 13 residues. Germline CDR1 reads LNHDA; CDR2 reads SQIVND (reference sequence). The ends were cut back, 3 bases at V and 6 bases at J, with 9 bases in the middle. The CDR3 spells CASSINLGQPQHF. The CDR3 DNA follows: TGTGCCAGTAGTATTAACTTGGGTCAGCCCCAGCATTTT.

The chain recombines TRBV20-1 with TRBJ1-1, with a possible D match to TRBD1 (5 bases). V lost 2 bases and J 4 bases, leaving 17 bases between the germline ends. Germline lookup yields CDR1 DFQATT and CDR2 SNEGSKA (reference sequence). The CDR3 consists of 15 residues. The CDR3 bases are TGCAGTGCTAGACTGGACGGCAGGGCAACCACTGAAGCTTTCTTT. It specifies CSARLDGRATTEAFF.

The chain is built from TRBV28 and TRBJ2-7; D gene unclear. Germline lookup yields CDR1 MDHEN and CDR2 SYDVKM. V was cut by 3 bases and J by 3 bases, with 6 bases left in between. The CDR3 is 12 amino acids. The CDR3 loop reads CASSFSVYEQYF. In nucleotides, the CDR3 is TGTGCCAGCAGTTTTAGTGTCTACGAGCAGTACTTC.

The chain recombines TRBV6-1 with TRBJ2-7; D possibly corresponds to TRBD2 (6 bases). CDR1 is MNHNS and CDR2 is SASEGT in the germline V gene. There are 13 residues in the CDR3. V shed 5 bases and J shed 3 bases, with 11 bases lying between them. CDR3 amino acids: CASSKRESYEQYF. The CDR3 DNA reads as TGTGCCAGCAGTAAACGGGAGAGCTACGAGCAGTACTTC.

This sequence joins TRBV7-2 and TRBJ1-6; D gene unclear. The CDR3 contains 12 residues. The V end was cut by 5 bases, the J end by 5 bases, with 4 bases between. Germline V gene lookup returns CDR1 SGHTA and CDR2 FQGNSA. In DNA, the CDR3 is TGTGCCAGCAGCCTCAATAATTCACCCCTCCACTTT. It specifies CASSLNNSPLHF.

The genes are TRBV20-1 and TRBJ1-4; the D gene is possibly TRBD1 (6 bases). Looked up from germline, CDR1 is DFQATT and CDR2 is SNEGSKA (reference sequence). The CDR3 has 13 amino acids. The ends were cut back, 3 bases at V and 8 bases at J, with 13 bases in the middle. The CDR3 spells CSASQGTGEKLFF. The DNA of the CDR3 is TGCAGTGCTAGCCAGGGGACGGGGGAAAAACTGTTTTTT.

This clonotype has a single count. The chain couples TRBV28 to TRBJ2-7; the D gene is possibly TRBD1 (5 bases). Trimming cost V 6 bases and J 6 bases, with 12 bases left between them. CDR3 size: 12 residues. In germline, CDR1 is MDHEN, CDR2 SYDVKM. The CDR3, as DNA: TGTGCCAGCAGCCTCGCCAGGGCCGAGCAGTACTTC. Its protein is CASSLARAEQYF.

This clonotype was counted only a few times. CDR3 residues: CSAEDRVNYGYTF. The DNA of the CDR3 is TGCAGTGCTGAGGACAGGGTCAACTATGGCTACACCTTC. The rearrangement uses TRBV20-1 and TRBJ1-2, with 8 bases that match TRBD1. This CDR3 comprises 13 residues. CDR1 DFQATT and CDR2 SNEGSKA come from the germline V gene (reference sequence). Trimming at V came to 5 bases and at J to 2 bases, leaving 4 bases not matched to a gene.

The V call is TRBV7-3, the J call TRBJ2-5; tentative D call: TRBD2 (6 bases). Germline assignment: CDR1 SGHTA and CDR2 FQGTGA. V dropped 3 bases and J dropped 5 bases, with 10 bases sitting between them. The CDR3 runs 13 residues. DNA of the CDR3: TGTGCCAGCAGCTTGTCTCGGGGGGAGACCCAGTACTTC. It codes for CASSLSRGETQYF.

This clonotype was found once. V gene TRBV20-1 combines with J gene TRBJ2-3; tentative D call: TRBD2 (6 bases). Between the trimmed V and J ends, which lost 6 bases and 2 bases, there was a span of 15 bases. The germline CDR1 and CDR2 sequences are DFQATT and SNEGSKA (reference sequence). The CDR3 extends over 14 amino acids. The CDR3 sequence is CSAQRGLSTDTQYF. As DNA, the CDR3 is TGCAGTGCACAGAGGGGACTTTCCACAGATACGCAGTATTTT.

The chain has TRBV6-1 and TRBJ1-1; D call uncertain. Deletions cut 6 bases from V and 2 bases from J, with 10 bases between. CDR3 length equals 13 residues. Germline-derived CDR1 and CDR2 are MNHNS and SASEGT. CDR3 loop: CASRTDGNTEAFF. The CDR3 DNA sequence: TGTGCCAGCAGGACGGACGGCAACACTGAAGCTTTCTTT.

This clonotype was counted a single time. The V call is TRBV20-1, the J call TRBJ1-3; D is perhaps TRBD1 (5 bases). From germline, CDR1 is DFQATT and CDR2 SNEGSKA (reference sequence). The V end lost 3 bases, the J end lost 2 bases, and 14 bases lay between the germline ends. The CDR3 consists of 15 residues. For the CDR3, the DNA is TGCAGTGCTAGCTACGGCGGGGGGGCTGGAAACACCATATATTTT. This translates into CSASYGGGAGNTIYF.

The chain uses TRBV30 and TRBJ1-1; D not certain. Per germline, CDR1 GTSNPN and CDR2 SVGIG (reference sequence). V was cut by 2 bases and J by 5 bases, with 15 bases left in between. The CDR3 sequence is 14 residues long. CDR3 loop: CAWSMAAVRTEAFF. Written as DNA, the CDR3 is TGTGCCTGGAGTATGGCCGCGGTTAGGACTGAAGCTTTCTTT.

V is TRBV27 and J is TRBJ1-2; the D is unclear. V dropped 6 bases and J dropped 4 bases, with 12 bases sitting between them. The CDR3 totals 13 residues. Germline V lookup: CDR1 MNHEY, CDR2 SMNVEV (reference sequence). This CDR3 is CASRAQRFYGYTF. CDR3 in DNA: TGTGCCAGCAGAGCACAGAGATTCTATGGCTACACCTTC.

The chain combines TRBV6-2 or TRBV6-3 with TRBJ2-1; the match to TRBD2 covers 7 bases. V lost 6 bases and J lost 3; bases outside the gene matches: 11. The CDR3 extends over 16 amino acids. CDR1 is MNHEY and CDR2 is SVGEGT in the germline V gene. This CDR3 reads CASRPQRDPIYNEQFF. The CDR3 DNA sequence: TGTGCCAGCAGACCTCAGCGGGACCCTATCTACAATGAGCAGTTCTTC.

Concerning this clonotype: A much larger clone sits a single nucleotide away, making a read error possible. This rearrangement joins TRBV20-1 to TRBJ1-3, with a possible D match to TRBD1 (5 bases). This CDR3 region has 12 residues. The ends were cut back, 5 bases at V and 4 bases at J, with 9 bases in the middle. Germline V lookup: CDR1 DFQATT, CDR2 SNEGSKA (reference sequence). The DNA for the CDR3 is TGCAGTGCTGGTAGACAGGGAAACACCATATATTTT. The encoded protein is CSAGRQGNTIYF.

The V and J genes are TRBV11-2 and TRBJ2-1; D perhaps matches TRBD2 (5 bases). In germline, CDR1 is SGHAT, CDR2 FQNNGV. The ends were cut back, 5 bases at V and 2 bases at J, with 13 bases in the middle. The CDR3 covers 15 residues. This chain's CDR3 is CASSLPRETYNEQFF. The CDR3 bases are TGTGCCAGCAGCCTACCGAGGGAGACCTACAATGAGCAGTTCTTC. The whole variable domain, remainder taken from reference TRBV11-2 and TRBJ2-1, is EAGVAQSPRYKIIEKRQSVAFWCNPISGHATLYWYQQILGQGPKLLIQFQNNGVVDDSQLPKDRFSAERLKGVDSTLKIQPAKLEDSAVYLCASSLPRETYNEQFFGPGTRLTVL.

The chain couples TRBV15 to TRBJ1-2; 8 bases are a match to TRBD1. The CDR3 totals 15 residues. Germline trimming cut 4 bases from V and 0 bases from J; bases unmatched to any gene: 4. Germline V gene data show CDR1 as LNHNV and CDR2 as YYDKDF (reference sequence). In DNA form, the CDR3 reads TGTGCCACCAGCAAACAGGGGGGAGCTAACTATGGCTACACCTTC. It specifies CATSKQGGANYGYTF.